This record covers a single TCR beta chain. Its target is not known. This record belongs to a study of shared clonotypes between healthy human individuals. Broader study findings: Only blood samples were collected, and tissue repertoires likely differ. Relative to their counterparts shared across all four donors, non-shared clonotypes exhibited diminished generation probabilities.

TCRdb keeps only in-frame clones here, not all; method: immunoSEQ multiplex PCR. This sample has about 980,000 clones, with approximately 80% found just once. This CDR3 contains 15 residues. The V gene's germline CDR1 is SGHRS and CDR2 YFSETQ. V was clipped by 0 bases and J by 5 bases, with 12 bases between them. This chain links TRBV5-1 with TRBJ1-5, with D hard to call. Sample: memory CD4+ T cells sorted from blood. Subset indicated: CD45RA-negative fraction. This TCR came from a man between 18 and 29 years old in good health. DNA of the CDR3: TGCGCCAGCAGCTTGGACGGGAAGTTGGATCAGCCCCAGCATTTT. It encodes CASSLDGKLDQPQHF.